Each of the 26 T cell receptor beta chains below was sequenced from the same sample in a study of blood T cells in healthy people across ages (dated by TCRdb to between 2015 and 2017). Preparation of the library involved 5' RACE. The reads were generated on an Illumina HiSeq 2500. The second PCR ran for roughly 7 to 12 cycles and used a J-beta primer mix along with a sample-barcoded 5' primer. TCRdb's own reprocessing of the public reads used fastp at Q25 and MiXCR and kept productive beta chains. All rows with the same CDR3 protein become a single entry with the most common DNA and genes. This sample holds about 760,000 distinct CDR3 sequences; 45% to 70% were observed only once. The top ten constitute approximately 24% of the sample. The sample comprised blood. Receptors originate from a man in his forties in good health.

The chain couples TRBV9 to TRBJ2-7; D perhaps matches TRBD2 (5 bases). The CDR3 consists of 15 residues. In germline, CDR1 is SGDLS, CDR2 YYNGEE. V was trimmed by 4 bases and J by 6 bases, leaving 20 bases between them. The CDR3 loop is CASSPSGPGIGEQYF. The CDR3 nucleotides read TGTGCCAGCAGCCCCAGCGGTCCGGGGATCGGCGAGCAGTACTTC.

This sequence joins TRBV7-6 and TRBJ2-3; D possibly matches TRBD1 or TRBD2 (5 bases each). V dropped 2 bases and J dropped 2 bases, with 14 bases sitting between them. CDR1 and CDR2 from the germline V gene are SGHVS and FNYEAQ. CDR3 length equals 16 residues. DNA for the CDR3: TGTGCCAGCAGCTTACTTAAAGGGACCCTCACAGATACGCAGTATTTT. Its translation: CASSLLKGTLTDTQYF.

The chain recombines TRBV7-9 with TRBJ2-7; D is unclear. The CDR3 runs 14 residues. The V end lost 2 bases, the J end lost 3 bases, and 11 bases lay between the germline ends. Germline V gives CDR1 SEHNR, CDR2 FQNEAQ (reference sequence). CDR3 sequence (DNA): TGTGCCAGCAGCTTAAACGAGGATGGCTACGAGCAGTACTTC. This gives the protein CASSLNEDGYEQYF.

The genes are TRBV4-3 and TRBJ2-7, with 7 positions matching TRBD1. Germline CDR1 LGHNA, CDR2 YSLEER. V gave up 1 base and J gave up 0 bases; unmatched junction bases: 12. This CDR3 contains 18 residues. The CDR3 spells CASSQVRVGTASSYEQYF. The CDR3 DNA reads TGCGCCAGCAGCCAAGTCAGAGTCGGGACAGCGAGCTCCTACGAGCAGTACTTC.

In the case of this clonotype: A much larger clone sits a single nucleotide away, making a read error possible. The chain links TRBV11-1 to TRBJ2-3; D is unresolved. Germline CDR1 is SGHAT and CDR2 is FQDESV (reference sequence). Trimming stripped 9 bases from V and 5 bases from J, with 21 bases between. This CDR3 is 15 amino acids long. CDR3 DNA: TGTGCCAGTCGGCGTGGCCCTGATGGCAAAGATACGCAGTATTTT. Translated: CASRRGPDGKDTQYF.

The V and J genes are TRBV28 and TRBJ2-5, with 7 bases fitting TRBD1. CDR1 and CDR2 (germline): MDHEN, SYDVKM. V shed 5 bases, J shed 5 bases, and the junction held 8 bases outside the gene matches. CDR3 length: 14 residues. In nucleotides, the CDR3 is TGTGCCAGCAGTAGCGTGACAGGGATGGAGACCCAGTACTTC. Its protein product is CASSSVTGMETQYF.

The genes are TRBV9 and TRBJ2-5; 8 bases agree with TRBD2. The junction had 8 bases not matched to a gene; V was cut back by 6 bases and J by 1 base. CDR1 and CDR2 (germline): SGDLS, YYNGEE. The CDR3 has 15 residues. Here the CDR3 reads CASTSGGAFQETQYF. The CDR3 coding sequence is TGTGCCAGCACTTCCGGGGGGGCGTTCCAAGAGACCCAGTACTTC. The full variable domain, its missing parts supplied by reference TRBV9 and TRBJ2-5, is DSGVTQTPKHLITATGQRVTLRCSPRSGDLSVYWYQQSLDQGLQFLIQYYNGEERAKGNILERFSAQQFPDLHSELNLSSLELGDSALYFCASTSGGAFQETQYFGPGTRLLVL.

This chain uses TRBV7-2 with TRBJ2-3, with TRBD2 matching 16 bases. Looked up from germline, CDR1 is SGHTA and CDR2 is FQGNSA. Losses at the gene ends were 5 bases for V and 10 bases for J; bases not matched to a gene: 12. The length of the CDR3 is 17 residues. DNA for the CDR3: TGTGCCAGCAGCCAAGGGACTAGCGGGAGGGGCCCCCGTGCGCAGTATTTT. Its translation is CASSQGTSGRGPRAQYF.

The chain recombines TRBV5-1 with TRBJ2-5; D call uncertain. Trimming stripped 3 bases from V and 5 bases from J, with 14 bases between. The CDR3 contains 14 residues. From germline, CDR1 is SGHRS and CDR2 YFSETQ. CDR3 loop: CASSSPDLAETQYF. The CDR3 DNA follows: TGCGCCAGCAGCTCCCCGGACCTCGCGGAGACCCAGTACTTC.

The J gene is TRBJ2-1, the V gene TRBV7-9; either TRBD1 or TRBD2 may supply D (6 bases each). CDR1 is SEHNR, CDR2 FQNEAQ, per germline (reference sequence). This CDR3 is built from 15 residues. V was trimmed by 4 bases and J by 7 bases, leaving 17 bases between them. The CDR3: CASSSTVGGGNEQFF. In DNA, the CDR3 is TGTGCCAGCAGCTCTACCGTGGGGGGCGGTAATGAGCAGTTCTTC.

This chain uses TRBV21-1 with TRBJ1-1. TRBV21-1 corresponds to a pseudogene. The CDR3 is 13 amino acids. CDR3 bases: TGTGCCAGCATCGACCCGAAGAACACTGAAGCTTTCTTT. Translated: CASIDPKNTEAFF.

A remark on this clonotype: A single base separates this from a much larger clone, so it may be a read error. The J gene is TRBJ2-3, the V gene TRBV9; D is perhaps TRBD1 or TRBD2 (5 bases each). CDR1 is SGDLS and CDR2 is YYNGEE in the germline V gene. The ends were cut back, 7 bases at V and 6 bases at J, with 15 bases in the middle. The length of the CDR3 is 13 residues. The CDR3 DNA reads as TGTGCCAGCGGCCCACGGGGCCGGGATACGCAGTATTTT. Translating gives CASGPRGRDTQYF.

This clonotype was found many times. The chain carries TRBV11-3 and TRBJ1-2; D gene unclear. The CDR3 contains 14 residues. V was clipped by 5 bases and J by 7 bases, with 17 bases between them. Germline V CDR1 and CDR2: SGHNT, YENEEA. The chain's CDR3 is CASSQRRGEAGYTF. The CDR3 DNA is TGTGCCAGCAGCCAAAGGCGAGGAGAGGCTGGCTACACCTTC.

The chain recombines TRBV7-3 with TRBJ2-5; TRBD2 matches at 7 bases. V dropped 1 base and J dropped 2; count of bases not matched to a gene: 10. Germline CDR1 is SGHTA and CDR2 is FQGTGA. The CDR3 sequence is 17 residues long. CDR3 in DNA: TGTGCCAGCAGCTTAATAAGGACGGCTAGCGGACAAGAGACCCAGTACTTC. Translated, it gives CASSLIRTASGQETQYF.

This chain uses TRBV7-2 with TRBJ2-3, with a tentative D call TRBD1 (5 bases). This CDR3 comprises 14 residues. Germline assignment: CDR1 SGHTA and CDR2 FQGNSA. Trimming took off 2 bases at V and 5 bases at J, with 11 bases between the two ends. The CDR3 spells CASSLIRVGDTQYF. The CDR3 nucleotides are TGTGCCAGCAGCTTAATCAGGGTAGGAGATACGCAGTATTTT. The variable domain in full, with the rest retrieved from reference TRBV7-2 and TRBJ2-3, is GAGVSQSPSNKVTEKGKDVELRCDPISGHTALYWYRQSLGQGLEFLIYFQGNSAPDKSGLPSDRFSAERTGGSVSTLTIQRTQQEDSAVYLCASSLIRVGDTQYFGPGTRLTVL.

CDR3 amino acids: CSVEDLTGQETQYF. The DNA of the CDR3 is TGCAGCGTTGAAGATTTGACAGGGCAAGAGACCCAGTACTTC. The chain links TRBV29-1 to TRBJ2-5, with 7 bases that match TRBD1. Trimming cost V 0 bases and J 2 bases; bases outside gene matches: 3. The germline V gene has CDR1 SQVTM and CDR2 ANQGSEA. This CDR3 is built from 14 residues.

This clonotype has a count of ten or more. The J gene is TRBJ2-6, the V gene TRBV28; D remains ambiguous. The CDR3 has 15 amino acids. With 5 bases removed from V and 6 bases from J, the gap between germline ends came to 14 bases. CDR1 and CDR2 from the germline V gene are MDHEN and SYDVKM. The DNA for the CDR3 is TGTGCCAGCAGTGACACAGAATCTCAGGCCAACGTCCTGACTTTC. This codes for CASSDTESQANVLTF.

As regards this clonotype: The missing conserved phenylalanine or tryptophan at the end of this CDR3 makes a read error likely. CDR3 in DNA: TGTGCCTGGAGTAGGGGGAGAAATATCTACAATGAGCAGTTCTTA. It translates to CAWSRGRNIYNEQFL. J is TRBJ2-1 and V is TRBV30; tentatively, D is TRBD1 (6 bases). Germline V lookup: CDR1 GTSNPN, CDR2 SVGIG (reference sequence). Trimming pared 2 bases from V and 3 bases from J, leaving 14 bases between. This CDR3 spans 15 amino acids.

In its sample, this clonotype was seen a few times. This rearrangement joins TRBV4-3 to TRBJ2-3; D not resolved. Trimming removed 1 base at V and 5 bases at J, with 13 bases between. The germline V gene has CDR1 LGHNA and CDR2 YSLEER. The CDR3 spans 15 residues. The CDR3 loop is CASSQGTVVGDTQYF. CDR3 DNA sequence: TGCGCCAGCAGCCAAGGGACGGTAGTCGGAGATACGCAGTATTTT.

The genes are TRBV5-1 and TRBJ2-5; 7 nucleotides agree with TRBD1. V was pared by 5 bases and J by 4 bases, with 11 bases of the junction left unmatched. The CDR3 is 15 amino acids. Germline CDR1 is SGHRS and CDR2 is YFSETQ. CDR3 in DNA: TGCGCCAGCAGGGTTCTCCGGGACAGCGGAGAGACCCAGTACTTC. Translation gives CASRVLRDSGETQYF.

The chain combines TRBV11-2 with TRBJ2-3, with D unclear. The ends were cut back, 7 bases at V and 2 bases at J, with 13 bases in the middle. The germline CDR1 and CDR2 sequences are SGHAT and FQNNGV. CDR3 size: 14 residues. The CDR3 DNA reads TGTGCCAGCACCCTAACAAGCAACACAGATACGCAGTATTTT. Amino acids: CASTLTSNTDTQYF. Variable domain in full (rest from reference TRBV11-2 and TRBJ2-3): EAGVAQSPRYKIIEKRQSVAFWCNPISGHATLYWYQQILGQGPKLLIQFQNNGVVDDSQLPKDRFSAERLKGVDSTLKIQPAKLEDSAVYLCASTLTSNTDTQYFGPGTRLTVL.

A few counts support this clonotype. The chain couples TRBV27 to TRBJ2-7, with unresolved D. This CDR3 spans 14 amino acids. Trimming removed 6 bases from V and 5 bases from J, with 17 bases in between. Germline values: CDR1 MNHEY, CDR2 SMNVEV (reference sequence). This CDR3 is CASSLGLGSNEQYF. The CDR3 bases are TGTGCCAGCAGCTTGGGGTTGGGGTCCAACGAGCAGTACTTC.

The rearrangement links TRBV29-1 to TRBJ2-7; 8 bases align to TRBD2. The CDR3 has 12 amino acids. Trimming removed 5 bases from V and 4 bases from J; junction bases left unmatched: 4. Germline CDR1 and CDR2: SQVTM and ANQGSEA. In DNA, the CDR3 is TGCAGCGTTAGCGGGAGTAGATACGAGCAGTACTTC. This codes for CSVSGSRYEQYF.

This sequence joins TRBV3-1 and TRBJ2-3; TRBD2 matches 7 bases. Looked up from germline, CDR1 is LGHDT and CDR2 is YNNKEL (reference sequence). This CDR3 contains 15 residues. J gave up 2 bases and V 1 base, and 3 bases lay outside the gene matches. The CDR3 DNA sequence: TGTGCCAGCAGCCAAGCGGGGGGAACCACAGATACGCAGTATTTT. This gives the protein CASSQAGGTTDTQYF.

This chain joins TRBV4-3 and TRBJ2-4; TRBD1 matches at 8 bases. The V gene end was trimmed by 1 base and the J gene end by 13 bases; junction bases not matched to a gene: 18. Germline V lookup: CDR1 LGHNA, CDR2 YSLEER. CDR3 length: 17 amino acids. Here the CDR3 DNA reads TGCGCCAGCAGCCAAGCCCCGACAGGGGAGGCCTACAATGAGCAGTACTTC. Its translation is CASSQAPTGEAYNEQYF.

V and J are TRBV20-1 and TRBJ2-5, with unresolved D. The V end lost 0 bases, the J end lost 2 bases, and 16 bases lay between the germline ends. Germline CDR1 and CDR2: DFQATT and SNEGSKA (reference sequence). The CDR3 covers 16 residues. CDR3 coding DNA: TGCAGTGCTAGAGAACCCCGTGGACGGAGTCAAGAGACCCAGTACTTC. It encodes CSAREPRGRSQETQYF.